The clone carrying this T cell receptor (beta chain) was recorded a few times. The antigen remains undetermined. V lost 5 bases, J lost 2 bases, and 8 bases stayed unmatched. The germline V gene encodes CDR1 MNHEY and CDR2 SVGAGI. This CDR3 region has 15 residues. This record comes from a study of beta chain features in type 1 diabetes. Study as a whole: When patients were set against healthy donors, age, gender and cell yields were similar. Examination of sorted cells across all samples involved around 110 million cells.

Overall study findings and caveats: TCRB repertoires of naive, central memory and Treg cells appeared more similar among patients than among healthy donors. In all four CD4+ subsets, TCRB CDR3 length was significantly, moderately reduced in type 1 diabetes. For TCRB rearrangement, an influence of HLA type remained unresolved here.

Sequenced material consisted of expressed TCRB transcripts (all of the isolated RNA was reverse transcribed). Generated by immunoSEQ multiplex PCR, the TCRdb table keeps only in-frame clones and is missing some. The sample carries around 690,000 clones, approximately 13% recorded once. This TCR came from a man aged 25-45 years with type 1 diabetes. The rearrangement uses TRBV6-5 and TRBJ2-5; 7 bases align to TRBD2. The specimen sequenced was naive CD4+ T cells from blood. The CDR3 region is CASSQIAGGQETQYF. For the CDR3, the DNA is TGTGCCAGCAGTCAGATAGCGGGCGGGCAAGAGACCCAGTACTTC.